Below, one T cell receptor beta chain is given with its context. This clonotype was observed a handful of times. It has no known antigen specificity. The sample holds no much larger clone one base away, and base qualities are not on file. From the germline V gene, CDR1 is SGHTA and CDR2 is FQGNSA. Trimming costs V 5 bases and J 8 bases, and their ends lie 15 bases apart. The CDR3 measures 14 amino acids from cysteine to phenylalanine. The read is trimmed to its CDR3 DNA, 42 bases read in frame from base 1. These data originate in a study of CD8 T cells in ankylosing spondylitis (dated by TCRdb to 2015 to 2018). Background for the entire study: To find TCR variants linked to disease, the study profiled T cell receptor beta repertoires in ankylosing spondylitis patients and healthy donors. In total, the full study cohort was made up of 110 or so healthy donors and approximately 27 ankylosing spondylitis patients. Peripheral blood samples were taken, and synovial fluid was additionally collected from ankylosing spondylitis patients.

The investigation overall reported the following: A TCR beta motif made up of fewer than 10 highly homologous amino acid variants appeared to be characteristic of blood from ankylosing spondylitis patients. Some of the motif variants had been reported before in the synovial fluid and blood of reactive arthritis patients, a finding that suggests common disease-initiation mechanisms. The disease-linked clones had a CD8+ phenotype and were found at relatively low frequencies in peripheral blood. The disease-linked clones were reported as significantly enriched in matched synovial fluid samples from ankylosing spondylitis patients.

The instrument was an Illumina HiSeq 2500. Quantitative 5'-RACE with molecular barcodes was the method used to prepare the TCR beta libraries. Turning to the authors' computational methods: A new computational method, built on a probabilistic model of VDJ rearrangement, was used to identify disease-linked TCR variants. TCRdb reworked the public reads: Q25 trimming with fastp, MiXCR clone assembly, productive beta chains retained. Each entry merges the rows of one CDR3 protein and shows their most common DNA and genes. The V and J calls shown here were made by TCRdb, not taken from the authors' results. The sample table records hundreds of thousands of distinct CDR3 sequences; 8.6% of these occur just once. Of the sample, around 7% falls within the top ten clones.

The V and J segments used are TRBV7-2 and TRBJ1-4, with TRBD1 as a weak D call on 5 bases. The source material was blood, either unsorted or a sorted T cell fraction (not recorded which). This sequence originates from a male donor with ankylosing spondylitis or in good health (not recorded which). The nucleotides are TGTGCCAGCAGCGTTAGCGGGGGTTTGGAAAAACTGTTTTTT. Translation gives CASSVSGGLEKLFF.